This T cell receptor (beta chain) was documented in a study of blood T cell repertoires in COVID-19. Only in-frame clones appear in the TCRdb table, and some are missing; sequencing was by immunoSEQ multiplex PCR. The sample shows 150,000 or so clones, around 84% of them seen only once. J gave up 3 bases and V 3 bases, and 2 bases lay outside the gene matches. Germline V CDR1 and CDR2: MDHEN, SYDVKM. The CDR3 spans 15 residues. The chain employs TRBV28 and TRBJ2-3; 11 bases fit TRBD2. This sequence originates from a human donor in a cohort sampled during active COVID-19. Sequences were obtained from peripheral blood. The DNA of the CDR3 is TGTGCCAGCAGTTTTAGCGGGGGGGGGACAGATACGCAGTATTTT. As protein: CASSFSGGGTDTQYF.